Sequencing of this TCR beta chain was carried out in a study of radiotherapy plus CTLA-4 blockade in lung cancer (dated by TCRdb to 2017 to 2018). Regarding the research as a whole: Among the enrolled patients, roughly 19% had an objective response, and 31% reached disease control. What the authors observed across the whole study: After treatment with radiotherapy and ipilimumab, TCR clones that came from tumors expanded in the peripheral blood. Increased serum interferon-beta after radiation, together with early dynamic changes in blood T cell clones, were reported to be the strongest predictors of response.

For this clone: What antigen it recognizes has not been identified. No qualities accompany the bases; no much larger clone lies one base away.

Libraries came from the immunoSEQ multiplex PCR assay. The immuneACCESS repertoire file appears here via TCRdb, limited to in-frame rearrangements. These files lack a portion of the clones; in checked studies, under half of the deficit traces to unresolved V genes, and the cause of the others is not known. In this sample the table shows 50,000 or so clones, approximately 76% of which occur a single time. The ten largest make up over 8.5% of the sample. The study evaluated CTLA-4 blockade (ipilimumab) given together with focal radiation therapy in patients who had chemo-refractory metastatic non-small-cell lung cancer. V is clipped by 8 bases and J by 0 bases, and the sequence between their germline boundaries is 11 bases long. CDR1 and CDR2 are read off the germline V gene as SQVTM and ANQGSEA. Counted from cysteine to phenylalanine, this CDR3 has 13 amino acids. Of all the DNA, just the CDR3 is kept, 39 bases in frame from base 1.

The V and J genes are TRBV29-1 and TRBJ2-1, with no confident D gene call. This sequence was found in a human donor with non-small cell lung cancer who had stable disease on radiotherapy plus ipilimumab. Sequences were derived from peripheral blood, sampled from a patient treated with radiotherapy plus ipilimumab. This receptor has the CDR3 CSNLGDSYNEQFF. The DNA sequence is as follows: TGCAGCAACCTTGGGGACTCCTACAATGAGCAGTTCTTC.